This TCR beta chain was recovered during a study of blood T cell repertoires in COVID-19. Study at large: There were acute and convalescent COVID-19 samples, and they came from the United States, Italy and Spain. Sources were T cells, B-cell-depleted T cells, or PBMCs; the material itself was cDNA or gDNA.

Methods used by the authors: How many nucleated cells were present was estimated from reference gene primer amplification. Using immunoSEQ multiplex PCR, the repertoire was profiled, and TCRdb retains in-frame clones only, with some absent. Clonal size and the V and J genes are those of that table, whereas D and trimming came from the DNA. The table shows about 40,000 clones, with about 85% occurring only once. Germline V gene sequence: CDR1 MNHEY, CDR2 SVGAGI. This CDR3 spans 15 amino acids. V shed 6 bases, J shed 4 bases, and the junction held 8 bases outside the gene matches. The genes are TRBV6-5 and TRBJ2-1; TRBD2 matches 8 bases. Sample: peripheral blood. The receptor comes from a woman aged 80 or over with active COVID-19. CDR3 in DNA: TGTGCCAGCAGAAACGGGGGGGGCTCGTACAATGAGCAGTTCTTC. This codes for CASRNGGGSYNEQFF.